This T cell receptor beta chain is from a study of tumor and adjacent non-tumor tissue in lung cancer. At the level of the study: There were 12 adenocarcinoma, 2 squamous cell carcinoma and 1 small cell lung cancer cases. Some 4.2 million productive TCRbeta reads were obtained per sample on average.

This clonotype was picked up one time. The antigen is not known. A clone one base away is much larger, so this may be a read error. The library came from three nested PCR rounds adapted from ARM-PCR protocols. TCRdb redid the calling of the multiplex PCR reads with MiXCR, one entry per CDR3 protein. The sample yields 60,000 to 90,000 distinct CDR3 sequences, roughly 80% seen once. Study-wide findings and caveats: Normal lung showed higher cumulative top 100 clone frequency than tumor. Compared with tumor, normal lung showed significantly lower TCR diversity.

The template was RNA from unsorted bulk tissue. Sequencing input: lung tumor tissue. The receptor's source is a woman aged 45-65 years with non-small cell lung cancer.

The CDR3 DNA reads as TGTGCCTGGGAAAACGGGAGACGGGAGACCCAGTACTTC. This gives the protein CAWENGRRETQYF. The chain employs TRBV30 and TRBJ2-5; possible D gene TRBD2, 6 bases. V dropped 5 bases and J dropped 5 bases, with 15 bases sitting between them. The germline gives CDR1 GTSNPN, CDR2 SVGIG (reference sequence). The CDR3 totals 13 residues.